This TCR beta chain was documented in a study of shared clonotypes between healthy human individuals. Germline V gene lookup returns CDR1 SGHTS and CDR2 YDEGEE. V dropped 4 bases and J dropped 6 bases, with 13 bases sitting between them. There are 14 residues in the CDR3. Original processing notes: Filtering differed, since immunoSEQ gave only junction sequences and no quality scores. Measured with immunoSEQ multiplex PCR; TCRdb has only the in-frame clones, and not every one. The V and J calls and the clone size are those of that table, but D and trimming were determined from the DNA. In the table there are roughly 1.5 million clones, 95% to 99% of which are singletons. The healthy adult donors were HIV-negative and reported no recent acute infections or vaccinations.

The chain joins TRBV5-8 to TRBJ2-2, with D unclear. The source material was naive CD4+ T cells sorted from blood. Subset noted: CD45RA+ positively selected. The TCR originated in a man aged 25 to 40 in good health. The CDR3 sequence is CASSPDSLAGELFF. The CDR3 DNA reads TGTGCCAGCAGCCCCGATTCTTTGGCCGGGGAGCTGTTTTTT.